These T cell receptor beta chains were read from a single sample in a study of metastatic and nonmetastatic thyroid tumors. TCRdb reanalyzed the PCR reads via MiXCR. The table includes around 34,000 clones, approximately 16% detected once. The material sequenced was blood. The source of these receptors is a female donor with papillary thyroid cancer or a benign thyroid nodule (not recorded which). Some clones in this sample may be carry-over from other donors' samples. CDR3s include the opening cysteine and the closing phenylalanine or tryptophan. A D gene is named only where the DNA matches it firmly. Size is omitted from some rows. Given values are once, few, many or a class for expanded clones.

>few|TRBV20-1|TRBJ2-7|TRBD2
CSAESVTSLEQYF
TGCAGTGCTGAGTCGGTGACTAGCTTAGAGCAGTACTTC
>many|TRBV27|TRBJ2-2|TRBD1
CASSFTGTGWTGELFF
TGTGCCAGCAGTTTCACCGGGACAGGGTGGACCGGGGAGCTGTTTTTT
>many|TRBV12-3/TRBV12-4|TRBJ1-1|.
CASTDGPVNTEAFF
TGTGCCAGCACAGACGGGCCGGTGAACACTGAAGCTTTCTTT
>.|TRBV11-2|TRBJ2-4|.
CASSAFSGGGAKNIQYF
TGTGCCAGCAGCGCCTTTAGCGGAGGGGGAGCCAAAAACATTCAGTACTTC
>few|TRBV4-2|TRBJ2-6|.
CASSQDRGSGANVLTF
TGTGCCAGCAGCCAAGATAGAGGGTCTGGGGCCAACGTCCTGACTTTC
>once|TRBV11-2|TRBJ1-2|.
CASSLDPGNLLGINYGYTF
TGTGCCAGCAGCTTAGATCCCGGGAACCTCTTAGGTATAAACTATGGCTACACCTTC
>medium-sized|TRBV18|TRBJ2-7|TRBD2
CASSPGRGSYEQYF
TGTGCCAGCTCACCCGGGCGGGGGAGCTACGAGCAGTACTTC
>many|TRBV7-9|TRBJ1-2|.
CASSATGTSYGYTF
TGTGCCAGCAGCGCGACCGGGACATCCTATGGCTACACCTTC
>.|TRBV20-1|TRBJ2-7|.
CSARLESSYEQYF
TGCAGTGCCAGACTAGAGAGCTCCTACGAGCAGTACTTC
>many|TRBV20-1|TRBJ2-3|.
CSAGPSRAEDTDTQYF
TGCAGTGCTGGGCCATCTAGAGCGGAGGACACAGATACGCAGTATTTT
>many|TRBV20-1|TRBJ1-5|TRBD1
CSARHRGLDQPQHF
TGCAGTGCGCGCCACAGGGGGTTAGATCAGCCCCAGCATTTT
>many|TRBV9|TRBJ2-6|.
CASSVEGSGANVLTF
TGTGCCAGCAGCGTAGAGGGTAGTGGGGCCAACGTCCTGACTTTC
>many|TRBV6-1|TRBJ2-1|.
CASSPPGLRMDEQFF
TGTGCCAGCAGCCCCCCGGGACTTCGGATGGATGAGCAGTTCTTC
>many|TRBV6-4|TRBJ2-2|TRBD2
CASSDSAGDTGELFF
TGTGCCAGCAGTGACTCAGCGGGAGACACCGGGGAGCTGTTTTTT
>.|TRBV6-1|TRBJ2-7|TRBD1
CASSGEGTGINEQYF
TGTGCCAGCAGTGGCGAGGGGACAGGGATCAACGAGCAGTACTTC
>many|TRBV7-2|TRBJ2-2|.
CARGGYPRTGELFF
TGTGCCAGAGGGGGTTACCCAAGGACCGGGGAGCTGTTTTTT
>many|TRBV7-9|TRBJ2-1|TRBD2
CASSFGTSGRRNEQFF
TGTGCCAGCAGCTTTGGGACTAGCGGGAGGCGCAATGAGCAGTTCTTC
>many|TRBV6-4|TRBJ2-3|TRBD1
CATSLGGSTDTQYF
TGTGCCACTTCCTTAGGGGGCAGCACAGATACGCAGTATTTT
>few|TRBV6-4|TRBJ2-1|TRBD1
CASSDGTDHNEQFF
TGTGCCAGCAGTGATGGGACAGATCACAATGAGCAGTTCTTC
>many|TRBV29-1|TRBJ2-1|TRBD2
CSAAGLAGYNEQFF
TGCAGCGCCGCCGGACTAGCGGGTTACAATGAGCAGTTCTTC
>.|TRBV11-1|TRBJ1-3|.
CASILEGHGGGNTIYF
TGTGCCAGCATCTTAGAGGGGCACGGAGGAGGAAACACCATATATTTT
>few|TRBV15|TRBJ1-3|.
CATSRDRSRSSGNTIYF
TGTGCCACCAGCAGAGATCGGTCAAGGTCCTCTGGAAACACCATATATTTT
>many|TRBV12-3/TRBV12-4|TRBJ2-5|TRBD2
CASSSGGAEFSETQYF
TGTGCCAGCAGTTCGGGAGGGGCGGAATTCAGCGAGACCCAGTACTTC
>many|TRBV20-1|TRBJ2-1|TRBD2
CSGGLAGGGGEQFF
TGCAGTGGGGGACTAGCGGGAGGAGGGGGTGAGCAGTTCTTC
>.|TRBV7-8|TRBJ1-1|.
CASSRAMNTEALF
TGTGCCAGCAGCAGGGCAATGAACACTGAAGCTTTGTTT
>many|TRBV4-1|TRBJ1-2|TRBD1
CASSQVAGQTYGYTF
TGCGCCAGCAGCCAAGTAGCGGGACAGACTTATGGCTACACCTTC
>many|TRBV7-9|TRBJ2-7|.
CASSLGFQGPWEQYF
TGTGCCAGCAGCTTAGGCTTCCAGGGCCCCTGGGAGCAGTACTTC
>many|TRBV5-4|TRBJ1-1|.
CASSFGAGVPMNTEAFF
TGTGCCAGCAGCTTTGGGGCCGGCGTTCCGATGAACACTGAAGCTTTCTTT
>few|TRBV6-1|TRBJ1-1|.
CASSGPLLNTESFF
TGTGCCAGCAGTGGACCCTTACTGAACACTGAATCTTTCTTT
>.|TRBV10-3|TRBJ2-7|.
CAISTGDNSEQYF
TGTGCCATCAGCACCGGGGACAATTCCGAGCAGTACTTC
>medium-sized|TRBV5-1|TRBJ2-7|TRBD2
CASSLNAGGSYEQYF
TGCGCCAGCAGCTTGAATGCGGGAGGATCCTACGAGCAGTACTTC
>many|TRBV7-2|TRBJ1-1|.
CASSYRGGPNTEAFF
TGTGCCAGCAGTTATCGGGGGGGGCCGAACACTGAAGCTTTCTTT
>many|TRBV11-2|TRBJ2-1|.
CASSLFKPRDEQFF
TGTGCCAGCAGCTTATTTAAGCCGCGCGATGAGCAGTTCTTC
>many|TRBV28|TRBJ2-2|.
CASSLLTRDTGELFF
TGTGCCAGCAGTCTCTTGACTCGAGACACCGGGGAGCTGTTTTTT
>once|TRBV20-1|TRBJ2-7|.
CSAGVSAASYEQYF
TGCAGTGCAGGGGTCTCGGCAGCGTCCTACGAGCAGTACTTC
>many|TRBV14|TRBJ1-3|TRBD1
CASSQPGTGSGNTIYF
TGTGCCAGCAGCCAACCCGGGACAGGGTCTGGAAACACCATATATTTT
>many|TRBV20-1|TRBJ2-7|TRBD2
CSALGGYEQYF
TGCAGTGCTCTCGGGGGGTACGAGCAGTACTTC
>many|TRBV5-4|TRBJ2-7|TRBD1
CASSFGTGGFEQYF
TGTGCCAGCAGCTTCGGGACAGGGGGGTTCGAGCAGTACTTC
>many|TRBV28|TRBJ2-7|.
CASSWGTLAYEQYF
TGTGCCAGCAGTTGGGGGACTCTCGCCTACGAGCAGTACTTC
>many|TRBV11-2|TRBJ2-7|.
CASSAYVGGQTYF
TGTGCCAGCAGCGCCTACGTAGGAGGACAGACGTACTTC